A selection of T cell receptor beta chains follows, all from one sample in a study of T cell repertoires in cytomegalovirus infection. These TCRs' antigens remain unknown. TCRdb reprocessed the reads with MiXCR, giving one entry per CDR3 protein. Here the sample spans under 500,000 distinct CDR3 sequences, roughly 43% being singletons. This sample comprised cultured PBMCs, obtained from culture after CMV antigen stimulation. The receptors here all came from a human donor in good health (CMV status not recorded). Some clones in this sample may be carry-over from other donors' samples. Each CDR3 is given with its conserved first and last residue. A D gene is named only where the DNA matches it firmly. Not all rows give a size; the values are once, few, many and, for expanded clones, a class.

abundance	v_gene	j_gene	d_gene	CDR3aa	CDR3nt
few	TRBV29-1	TRBJ1-1	NA	CSVEPAGRSNTEAFF	TGCAGCGTTGAACCCGCTGGCAGATCGAACACTGAAGCTTTCTTT
NA	TRBV4-3	TRBJ2-7	TRBD1	CASSQVWTGNYEQYF	TGCGCCAGCAGCCAAGTCTGGACAGGGAACTACGAGCAGTACTTC
NA	TRBV12-3/TRBV12-4	TRBJ2-1	TRBD2	CASARGGLFNEQFF	TGTGCCAGCGCGCGGGGGGGCCTCTTCAATGAGCAGTTCTTC
NA	TRBV7-2	TRBJ2-3	TRBD2	CASSKSGISTDTQYF	TGTGCCAGCAGCAAGAGCGGGATTAGCACAGATACGCAGTATTTT
NA	TRBV6-6	TRBJ1-6	TRBD1	CASSHQGGNNSPLHF	TGTGCCAGCAGCCATCAGGGGGGTAATAATTCACCCCTCCACTTT
few	TRBV6-2/TRBV6-3	TRBJ2-7	NA	CASSAQTSYEQYF	TGTGCCAGCAGTGCCCAGACTAGCTACGAGCAGTACTTC
NA	TRBV7-2	TRBJ1-1	NA	CASSLVRGVTEAFF	TGTGCCAGCAGCTTAGTCCGGGGGGTCACTGAAGCTTTCTTT
NA	TRBV19	TRBJ1-1	NA	CASSPWFGRGMNTEAFF	TGTGCCAGTAGTCCCTGGTTTGGCAGGGGAATGAACACTGAAGCTTTCTTT
few	TRBV7-6	TRBJ1-3	TRBD1	CASSLMGQGLFPGNTIYF	TGTGCCAGCAGCTTAATGGGACAGGGCTTGTTTCCTGGAAACACCATATATTTT
NA	TRBV7-2	TRBJ2-7	NA	CASSLGDSLFAYEQYF	TGTGCCAGCAGCTTAGGAGACTCACTATTCGCCTACGAGCAGTACTTC
NA	TRBV10-3	TRBJ2-1	NA	CAISESTGSGVSF	TGTGCCATCAGTGAGTCGACCGGTAGCGGAGTAAGCTTC
NA	TRBV20-1	TRBJ1-4	TRBD1	CSASFNRGNEKLFF	TGCAGTGCTAGTTTTAACAGGGGGAATGAAAAACTGTTTTTT
NA	TRBV20-1	TRBJ2-5	TRBD2	CSANTASGVAGGQTTQYF	TGCAGTGCTAACACTGCCTCAGGGGTAGCGGGAGGACAGACGACCCAGTACTTC
NA	TRBV28	TRBJ1-3	NA	CASSPNRDWGNTIYF	TGTGCCAGCAGTCCGAACAGGGATTGGGGAAACACCATATATTTT
NA	TRBV19	TRBJ2-5	TRBD2	CASTLRAGGSGTQYF	TGTGCCAGTACCCTCCGGGCGGGGGGAAGCGGGACCCAGTACTTC
NA	TRBV7-1	TRBJ2-3	TRBD2	CASSPSGEADTQYF	TGTGCCAGCAGCCCCAGCGGGGAGGCAGATACGCAGTATTTT
NA	TRBV11-2	TRBJ2-1	NA	CASSSVRGPNEQFF	TGTGCCAGCAGCTCCGTCCGGGGCCCCAATGAGCAGTTCTTC
few	TRBV7-2	TRBJ1-2	NA	CASSFNTPVKGYTF	TGTGCCAGCAGCTTTAACACCCCCGTTAAGGGCTACACCTTC
few	TRBV7-2	TRBJ1-2	NA	CASSLETLNYGYTF	TGTGCCAGCAGCTTAGAGACCCTCAACTATGGCTACACCTTC
NA	TRBV20-1	TRBJ2-5	TRBD2	CSARDGLAGGTQYF	TGCAGTGCTAGAGATGGACTAGCGGGAGGGACCCAGTACTTC
NA	TRBV5-6	TRBJ2-6	NA	CASSLWGNSGANVLTF	TGTGCCAGCAGCTTGTGGGGGAACTCTGGGGCCAACGTCCTGACTTTC
many	TRBV7-2	TRBJ2-1	NA	CASSPASGDEQFF	TGTGCCAGCAGTCCCGCCTCGGGCGATGAGCAGTTCTTC
NA	TRBV20-1	TRBJ2-3	NA	CSAGGGRGTDTQYF	TGCAGTGCCGGGGGCGGGAGAGGCACAGATACGCAGTATTTT
few	TRBV12-3/TRBV12-4	TRBJ2-7	TRBD2	CASSSGLAGSPYEQYF	TGTGCCAGCAGTTCTGGACTAGCGGGCTCACCCTACGAGCAGTACTTC
many	TRBV7-2	TRBJ1-5	NA	CASSPESLSQPQHF	TGTGCCAGCAGCCCCGAGAGCCTCAGTCAGCCCCAGCATTTT
NA	TRBV4-1	TRBJ2-1	NA	CASSQEYGGSYNEQFF	TGCGCCAGCAGCCAAGAATACGGGGGATCCTACAATGAGCAGTTCTTC
NA	TRBV19	TRBJ2-1	NA	CASNLYGRNNEQFF	TGTGCCAGTAATTTATATGGCAGGAACAATGAGCAGTTCTTC
few	TRBV11-2	TRBJ2-1	NA	CASSPRPDVGNEQFF	TGTGCCAGCAGCCCGCGGCCCGACGTGGGCAATGAGCAGTTCTTC